The 30 T cell receptor beta chains listed next were all sequenced from one sample in a study of cytomegalovirus exposure and HLA in healthy donors. PCR employed 60 Vbeta and 13 Jbeta primers. Clones were sequenced by immunoSEQ multiplex PCR, and TCRdb holds only the in-frame ones, with some missing. The data contain around 130,000 clones, more than 65% of them singletons. The source material was PBMCs. The origin of the receptors is a woman in her late teens or twenties in good health and CMV-seronegative.

The gene calls are TRBV11-3 and TRBJ2-2, with D possibly TRBD2 on 5 matching bases. The CDR3 totals 17 residues. Germline CDR1 SGHNT, CDR2 YENEEA. V lost 5 bases to trimming and J lost 4 bases, with 20 bases between them. The CDR3 spells CASSPPRASGLTGELFF. CDR3 nucleotides: TGTGCCAGCAGCCCTCCGCGGGCCTCCGGCCTCACCGGGGAGCTGTTTTTT.

The CDR3 protein is CASSSRGGYGYTF. In DNA, the CDR3 is TGTGCCAGCAGTTCGCGGGGAGGCTATGGCTACACCTTC. The gene calls are TRBV6-6 and TRBJ1-2; D not certain. CDR3 length equals 13 residues. Trimming removed 4 bases at V and 4 bases at J, with 10 bases between. Germline V gene lookup returns CDR1 MNHNY and CDR2 SVGAGI (reference sequence).

Remarks on this clone: Other DNA sequences in the sample encode the same CDR3. The chain employs TRBV2 and TRBJ1-2; 9 positions agree with TRBD1. The CDR3 has 13 amino acids. The ends lost 6 bases at V and 5 bases at J; junction bases unmatched: 4. CDR1 and CDR2 (germline): SNHLY, FYNNEI. The CDR3 protein is CASRGGTGYGYTF. In DNA form, the CDR3 reads TGTGCCAGCAGGGGCGGGACAGGGTATGGCTACACCTTC.

The rearrangement links TRBV6-5 to TRBJ1-2; 10 bases are a match to TRBD1. Looked up from germline, CDR1 is MNHEY and CDR2 is SVGAGI. The CDR3 has 15 amino acids. J lost 0 bases, V lost 6 bases, and 4 bases had no gene match. CDR3 loop: CASRGTGAPNYGYTF. In DNA form, the CDR3 reads TGTGCCAGCAGGGGGACAGGGGCCCCTAACTATGGCTACACCTTC.

This clone was seen only once. The same CDR3 arises from other DNA sequences in this sample as well. The chain recombines TRBV19 with TRBJ1-2; D remains unclear. The CDR3 extends over 11 amino acids. Trimming left V 6 bases short and J 8 bases short, with 10 bases between. CDR1 LNHDA and CDR2 SQIVND come from the germline V gene (reference sequence). As DNA, the CDR3 is TGTGCCAGTAGAACGCGATCGGGCTACACCTTC. This gives the protein CASRTRSGYTF.

This clone was detected once. The chain uses TRBV2 and TRBJ2-7; TRBD1 aligns across 7 bases. The CDR3 has 15 residues. The junction had 10 bases not matched to a gene; V was cut back by 6 bases and J by 2 bases. The germline V gene encodes CDR1 SNHLY and CDR2 FYNNEI. CDR3 residues: CASSAPRDRAYEQYF. The CDR3 DNA is TGTGCCAGCAGCGCACCCCGGGACAGAGCCTACGAGCAGTACTTC.

The rearrangement joins TRBV7-2 to TRBJ1-6, with 7 bases that match TRBD1. This CDR3 has 17 amino acids. Germline-derived CDR1 and CDR2 are SGHTA and FQGNSA. V gave up 5 bases and J gave up 2 bases; unmatched junction bases: 9. The CDR3 DNA sequence: TGTGCCAGCAGCGAAACAGTCGGGACAGCCTATAATTCACCCCTCCACTTT. Its protein product is CASSETVGTAYNSPLHF.

The chain couples TRBV10-3 to TRBJ2-7, with a possible D match to TRBD2 (6 bases). The V gene lost 3 bases and the J gene lost 2 bases, with 11 bases spanning the gap. There are 14 residues in the CDR3. CDR1 and CDR2 from the germline V gene are ENHRY and SYGVKD. The CDR3 DNA sequence: TGTGCCATCAGTGAAAAGGAGGGAACCTACGAGCAGTACTTC. Translated: CAISEKEGTYEQYF.

The chain joins TRBV6-6 to TRBJ1-2; 10 nucleotides line up with TRBD1. The germline gives CDR1 MNHNY, CDR2 SVGAGI (reference sequence). The CDR3 runs to 14 residues. V was pared by 6 bases and J by 2 bases, with 3 bases of the junction left unmatched. The DNA for the CDR3 is TGTGCCAGCAGATCGGGACAGGGGAACTATGGCTACACCTTC. Protein: CASRSGQGNYGYTF.

The chain combines TRBV7-8 with TRBJ2-7, with D perhaps TRBD2 (5 bases). Germline assignment: CDR1 SGHVS and CDR2 FQNEAQ. The length of the CDR3 is 16 residues. V dropped 5 bases and J dropped 2 bases, with 19 bases sitting between them. CDR3 in amino acids: CASSPTTPDGTYEQYF. The CDR3 DNA reads TGTGCCAGCAGCCCAACGACTCCCGACGGGACCTACGAGCAGTACTTC. The full variable domain, completed using reference TRBV7-8 and TRBJ2-7, is GAGVSQSPRYKVAKRGQDVALRCDPISGHVSLFWYQQALGQGPEFLTYFQNEAQLDKSGLPSDRFFAERPEGSVSTLKIQRTQQEDSAVYLCASSPTTPDGTYEQYFGPGTRLTVT.

CDR3 in DNA: TGTGCCAGCAGCGGGACTAGCGGGACCATATTGTCCCAAGAGACCCAGTACTTC. This sequence encodes CASSGTSGTILSQETQYF. V gene TRBV7-9 combines with J gene TRBJ2-5; the match to TRBD2 covers 13 bases. The junction had 10 bases not matched to a gene; V was cut back by 5 bases and J by 1 base. This CDR3 is built from 18 residues. Germline values: CDR1 SEHNR, CDR2 FQNEAQ (reference sequence).

The genes are TRBV5-4 and TRBJ1-3; D is uncertain. The CDR3 runs to 16 residues. Trimming cost V 0 bases and J 4 bases, with 14 bases left between them. Germline-derived CDR1 and CDR2 are SGHNT and YYREEE (reference sequence). This CDR3 is CASSLGQKDSGNTIYF. The CDR3 nucleotides read TGTGCCAGCAGCTTGGGGCAGAAAGACTCGGGAAACACCATATATTTT.

The gene calls are TRBV7-9 and TRBJ1-2; D ambiguous. Germline V gene lookup returns CDR1 SEHNR and CDR2 FQNEAQ (reference sequence). The CDR3 has 13 residues. V was pared by 5 bases and J by 10 bases, with 17 bases between. The CDR3 DNA reads TGTGCCAGCAGCCCGACTAGTAACTTTTCCTACACCTTC. Translation: CASSPTSNFSYTF.

Here the CDR3 DNA reads TGTGCCAGCAGCTTAGCGGGAGCTTCCACAGATACGCAGTATTTT. Its translation is CASSLAGASTDTQYF. The chain couples TRBV7-8 to TRBJ2-3, with D possibly TRBD2 on 5 matching bases. Germline CDR1 reads SGHVS; CDR2 reads FQNEAQ. The V end was cut by 0 bases, the J end by 2 bases, with 9 bases between. The CDR3 runs 15 residues.

The chain joins TRBV7-8 to TRBJ1-2; the D gene is possibly TRBD1 (6 bases). V lost 5 bases and J lost 2, with 18 bases in between. The CDR3 extends over 16 amino acids. Germline V gene lookup returns CDR1 SGHVS and CDR2 FQNEAQ. The CDR3 here is CASSQLPDSSNYGYTF. CDR3 coding DNA: TGTGCCAGCAGCCAGCTTCCGGACAGCAGCAACTATGGCTACACCTTC.

This chain connects TRBV30 to TRBJ1-1; weak D call: TRBD1 (5 bases). The CDR3 loop spans 12 amino acids. The V gene lost 5 bases and the J gene lost 6 bases, with 13 bases spanning the gap. CDR1 is GTSNPN, CDR2 SVGIG, per germline (reference sequence). The CDR3 region is CAWGRGVAEAFF. The CDR3 DNA follows: TGTGCCTGGGGAAGGGGTGTAGCTGAAGCTTTCTTT.

The V and J genes are TRBV6-1 and TRBJ1-2; 7 bases are a match to TRBD1. Trimming at V came to 4 bases and at J to 3 bases, leaving 14 bases not matched to a gene. Germline V gene data show CDR1 as MNHNS and CDR2 as SASEGT. The CDR3 spans 17 residues. CDR3: CASSGEIGWDSHYGYTF. CDR3 in DNA: TGTGCCAGCAGTGGTGAGATCGGGTGGGACAGCCACTATGGCTACACCTTC.

On this clone: At one end the junction does not follow the germline gene, possibly because of a read error. Other DNA sequences in this specimen translate into the identical CDR3. The rearrangement joins TRBV4-2 to TRBJ1-4; D might be TRBD1 (5 bases). Germline assignment: CDR1 LGHNA and CDR2 YNFKEQ. There are 16 residues in the CDR3. The CDR3 protein is CASSQDQGGGGEKLFF. CDR3 DNA sequence: TGTGCCAGCAGCCAAGATCAAGGCGGGGGGGGTGAAAAACTGTTCTTT.

The chain combines TRBV5-1 with TRBJ2-1; TRBD2 agrees at 10 bases. This CDR3 comprises 14 residues. The V and J ends lost 3 bases and 6 bases, in that order; junction bases with no gene match: 3. Germline V CDR1 and CDR2: SGHRS, YFSETQ. The CDR3, as DNA: TGCGCCAGCAGCTCTAGCGGGAGTCGCAATGAGCAGTTCTTC. Translating gives CASSSSGSRNEQFF.

This chain connects TRBV2 to TRBJ2-5, with TRBD2 matching over 13 bases. The germline gives CDR1 SNHLY, CDR2 FYNNEI. This CDR3 has 16 residues. The V and J ends lost 5 bases and 4 bases, in that order; junction bases with no gene match: 7. As DNA, the CDR3 is TGTGCCAGCAGTAAAGGACTAGCGGGGGTGGGAGAGACCCAGTACTTC. This gives the protein CASSKGLAGVGETQYF.

This clone was detected once. V and J are TRBV5-5 and TRBJ1-4, with D uncertain. The CDR3 totals 14 residues. Germline V lookup: CDR1 SGHKS, CDR2 YYEKEE (reference sequence). Trimming pared 4 bases from V and 13 bases from J, leaving 20 bases between. Here the CDR3 DNA reads TGTGCCAGCAGCCCACTCGTGACGGAGGAGGGACTGTTTTTT. Protein product: CASSPLVTEEGLFF.

The rearrangement links TRBV19 to TRBJ1-4, with D unresolved. This CDR3 spans 17 amino acids. Germline CDR1 is LNHDA and CDR2 is SQIVND (reference sequence). V gave up 3 bases and J gave up 6 bases, with 20 bases separating them. CDR3 DNA: TGTGCCAGTAGTATTGGTTGGGTCAGAGACGAGGATGAAAAACTGTTTTTT. Protein sequence: CASSIGWVRDEDEKLFF.

CDR3 nucleotide sequence: TGCAGCGTTGTGGGACAGGGTCCTAGTGAGCAGTACTTC. It encodes CSVVGQGPSEQYF. The chain joins TRBV29-1 to TRBJ2-7; 9 bases map to TRBD1. V shed 4 bases, J shed 7 bases, and the junction held 8 bases outside the gene matches. Germline V gives CDR1 SQVTM, CDR2 ANQGSEA. The CDR3 is 13 residues long.

This clone has a handful of counts. The chain couples TRBV27 to TRBJ2-1, with 7 positions matching TRBD1. Germline V gives CDR1 MNHEY, CDR2 SMNVEV (reference sequence). There are 14 residues in the CDR3. Trimming removed 3 bases from V and 5 bases from J; junction bases left unmatched: 4. CDR3: CASSLLGQDNEQFF. The CDR3 DNA reads TGTGCCAGCAGTTTGCTCGGACAGGACAATGAGCAGTTCTTC.

The chain couples TRBV7-9 to TRBJ2-2, with a tentative D call TRBD2 (6 bases). Germline V gives CDR1 SEHNR, CDR2 FQNEAQ (reference sequence). The CDR3 is 16 amino acids. Trimming stripped 5 bases from V and 5 bases from J, with 18 bases between. CDR3 nucleotide sequence: TGTGCCAGCAGCACCACGGGGCGGGGCCAGACCGGGGAGCTGTTTTTT. Its protein product is CASSTTGRGQTGELFF.

The chain employs TRBV4-3 and TRBJ2-2; D call uncertain. V gave up 0 bases and J gave up 6 bases, with 8 bases separating them. The CDR3 sequence is 14 residues long. Looked up from germline, CDR1 is LGHNA and CDR2 is YSLEER. The CDR3 loop reads CASSQDSRAGELFF. In DNA form, the CDR3 reads TGCGCCAGCAGCCAAGATTCACGGGCCGGGGAGCTGTTTTTT.

The V call is TRBV6-6, the J call TRBJ1-6, with a possible D match to TRBD1 (6 bases). Trimming removed 6 bases at V and 7 bases at J, with 10 bases between. The CDR3 length is 13 residues. Germline V gene lookup returns CDR1 MNHNY and CDR2 SVGAGI (reference sequence). CDR3 DNA sequence: TGTGCCAGCAGGATTCAGGGGAATTCACCCCTCCACTTT. Protein: CASRIQGNSPLHF.

This clone was seen a handful of times. The chain couples TRBV5-4 to TRBJ2-7; 8 bases map to TRBD1. Per germline, CDR1 SGHNT and CDR2 YYREEE (reference sequence). V lost 0 bases to trimming and J lost 5 bases; unmatched junction nucleotides: 13. The CDR3 has 17 residues. The CDR3 DNA follows: TGTGCCAGCAGCTTGGGGGCAGGGGGCCCCTCTCGGAACGAGCAGTACTTC. Translated: CASSLGAGGPSRNEQYF. Based on the CDR3 plus reference TRBV5-4 and TRBJ2-7, the full variable domain is ETGVTQSPTHLIKTRGQQVTLRCSSQSGHNTVSWYQQALGQGPQFIFQYYREEENGRGNFPPRFSGLQFPNYSSELNVNALELDDSALYLCASSLGAGGPSRNEQYFGPGTRLTVT.

The rearrangement joins TRBV29-1 to TRBJ2-7; D ambiguous. The CDR3 is made up of 12 amino acids. The V and J ends lost 2 bases and 6 bases respectively, with 11 bases between them. Germline V CDR1 and CDR2: SQVTM, ANQGSEA. CDR3 residues: CSVETTRGEQYF. CDR3 sequence (DNA): TGCAGCGTTGAAACCACTCGAGGCGAGCAGTACTTC.

This clone was detected only a few times. The rearrangement joins TRBV27 to TRBJ2-1; 11 nucleotides line up with TRBD2. Germline lookup yields CDR1 MNHEY and CDR2 SMNVEV (reference sequence). Trimming at V came to 4 bases and at J to 4 bases, leaving 3 bases not matched to a gene. This CDR3 spans 15 amino acids. DNA of the CDR3: TGTGCCAGCAGTTCGACTAGCGGGATTTACAATGAGCAGTTCTTC. Encoded protein: CASSSTSGIYNEQFF.